Below are 3 T cell receptor beta chains sequenced from a single sample in a study of blood T cell repertoires in COVID-19. Sequencing used immunoSEQ multiplex PCR; TCRdb keeps in-frame clones, though not all of them. This repertoire shows roughly 230,000 clones, around 90% found once; its top ten account for roughly 2.2%. Sequences were obtained from peripheral blood. The receptors here all came from a woman in her sixties with COVID-19, enrolled during active disease.

The V call is TRBV11-2, the J call TRBJ1-4; D may be TRBD1 (6 bases). The length of the CDR3 is 15 residues. The germline V and J ends were trimmed by 1 base and 7 bases, with 13 bases remaining between them. Germline CDR1 SGHAT, CDR2 FQNNGV. The CDR3 reads CASSLVGRGIEKLFF. The CDR3 DNA is TGTGCCAGCAGCTTAGTTGGCAGGGGTATTGAAAAACTGTTTTTT.

The chain carries TRBV5-6 and TRBJ2-5, with TRBD1 as a possible D gene (6 bases). The CDR3 consists of 14 residues. V was clipped by 0 bases and J by 7 bases, with 13 bases between them. From germline, CDR1 is SGHDT and CDR2 YYEEEE. DNA for the CDR3: TGTGCCAGCAGCTTGGCAGGGGTCTTACGGACCCAGTACTTC. It yields the protein CASSLAGVLRTQYF. The complete variable domain, with remaining parts taken from reference TRBV5-6 and TRBJ2-5, reads DAGVTQSPTHLIKTRGQQVTLRCSPKSGHDTVSWYQQALGQGPQFIFQYYEEEERQRGNFPDRFSGHQFPNYSSELNVNALLLGDSALYLCASSLAGVLRTQYFGPGTRLLVL.

This clone has more than one count but fewer than ten. V gene TRBV5-1 combines with J gene TRBJ1-1; TRBD1 is a possible D gene (6 bases). V was trimmed by 5 bases and J by 11 bases, leaving 19 bases between them. The CDR3 has 13 residues. The germline V gene encodes CDR1 SGHRS and CDR2 YFSETQ. The CDR3 DNA is TGCGCCAGCAGTACTCCCGGGACATCGCCTGCTTTCTTT. Residues: CASSTPGTSPAFF.